These T cell receptor beta chains were read from a single sample in a study of cytomegalovirus exposure and HLA in healthy donors. Assay used: immunoSEQ multiplex PCR; TCRdb lists only in-frame clones, some missing. This sample has around 99,000 clones, with more than 70% found just once. Sequencing was carried out using PBMCs. The receptors here all came from a man aged 30-40 years in good health and CMV-seronegative. Each CDR3 is given with its conserved first and last residue. A D gene is named only where the DNA matches it firmly. Where a row states a size, it is once, few, many or the class of an expanded clone; other rows omit it.

D: NA
size: NA
V: TRBV28
J: TRBJ1-4
CDR3: CATKGGEKLFF
DNA: TGTGCCACAAAAGGAGGCGAAAAACTGTTTTTT

D: NA
size: NA
V: TRBV7-9
J: TRBJ1-2
CDR3: CASSSRQDGYTF
DNA: TGTGCCAGCAGCTCGAGACAGGATGGCTACACCTTC

D: NA
size: NA
V: TRBV6-6
J: TRBJ2-7
CDR3: CASSLPPTGTYEQYF
DNA: TGTGCCAGCAGTTTACCCCCGACGGGTACCTACGAGCAGTACTTC

D: NA
size: NA
V: TRBV2
J: TRBJ1-1
CDR3: CASTGENTEAFF
DNA: TGTGCCAGCACAGGGGAGAACACTGAAGCTTTCTTT

D: TRBD1
size: NA
V: TRBV5-1
J: TRBJ2-3
CDR3: CASSQDRTSTDTQYF
DNA: TGCGCCAGCAGCCAGGACAGGACTAGCACAGATACGCAGTATTTT

D: TRBD2
size: NA
V: TRBV6-5
J: TRBJ2-1
CDR3: CASSYVGLAAENEQFF
DNA: TGTGCCAGCAGTTATGTCGGACTAGCGGCGGAAAATGAGCAGTTCTTC

D: NA
size: NA
V: TRBV30
J: TRBJ1-3
CDR3: CAWSVRGTYSGNTIYF
DNA: TGTGCCTGGAGTGTACGGGGGACCTACTCTGGAAACACCATATATTTT

D: NA
size: NA
V: TRBV14
J: TRBJ1-1
CDR3: CASSLDRNTEAFF
DNA: TGTGCCAGCAGCTTAGACAGGAACACTGAAGCTTTCTTT

D: NA
size: NA
V: TRBV7-2
J: TRBJ2-2
CDR3: CASSLRTANTGELFF
DNA: TGTGCCAGCAGCTTGCGGACAGCGAACACCGGGGAGCTGTTTTTT

D: NA
size: NA
V: TRBV19
J: TRBJ2-7
CDR3: CASSIVGAYEQYF
DNA: TGTGCCAGTAGTATAGTAGGGGCCTACGAGCAGTACTTC

D: NA
size: NA
V: TRBV28
J: TRBJ1-4
CDR3: CASSFPQGNEKLFF
DNA: TGTGCCAGCAGTTTTCCCCAGGGGAATGAAAAACTGTTTTTT

D: NA
size: NA
V: TRBV28
J: TRBJ1-4
CDR3: CASSFPGRFNEKLFF
DNA: TGTGCCAGCAGTTTTCCTGGCAGGTTTAATGAAAAACTGTTTTTT

D: NA
size: NA
V: TRBV28
J: TRBJ2-1
CDR3: CASSLSGGRTEQFF
DNA: TGTGCCAGCAGTTTATCAGGGGGGCGAACTGAGCAGTTCTTC

D: TRBD1
size: NA
V: TRBV5-1
J: TRBJ2-1
CDR3: CASSEDRNNEQFF
DNA: TGCGCCAGCAGCGAGGACAGGAACAATGAGCAGTTCTTC

D: NA
size: NA
V: TRBV9
J: TRBJ1-2
CDR3: CASSVGTAAQYGYTF
DNA: TGTGCCAGCAGCGTAGGTACGGCGGCGCAGTATGGCTACACCTTC

D: NA
size: NA
V: TRBV7-8
J: TRBJ2-5
CDR3: CASSLVGGTETQYF
DNA: TGTGCCAGCAGCTTAGTGGGCGGGACGGAGACCCAGTACTTC

D: NA
size: NA
V: TRBV6-6
J: TRBJ1-1
CDR3: CASSYYSATEAFF
DNA: TGTGCCAGCAGTTACTACAGTGCCACTGAAGCTTTCTTT

D: NA
size: few
V: TRBV5-1
J: TRBJ1-1
CDR3: CASSYGRIKTEAFF
DNA: TGCGCCAGCAGCTACGGGAGAATCAAAACTGAAGCTTTCTTT

D: NA
size: NA
V: TRBV7-9
J: TRBJ2-3
CDR3: CASSPLEGSTDTQYF
DNA: TGTGCCAGCAGCCCTCTTGAGGGCTCCACAGATACGCAGTATTTT

D: NA
size: NA
V: TRBV2
J: TRBJ1-6
CDR3: CASSAGTHPSPLHF
DNA: TGTGCCAGCAGTGCCGGGACACATCCTTCACCCCTCCACTTT